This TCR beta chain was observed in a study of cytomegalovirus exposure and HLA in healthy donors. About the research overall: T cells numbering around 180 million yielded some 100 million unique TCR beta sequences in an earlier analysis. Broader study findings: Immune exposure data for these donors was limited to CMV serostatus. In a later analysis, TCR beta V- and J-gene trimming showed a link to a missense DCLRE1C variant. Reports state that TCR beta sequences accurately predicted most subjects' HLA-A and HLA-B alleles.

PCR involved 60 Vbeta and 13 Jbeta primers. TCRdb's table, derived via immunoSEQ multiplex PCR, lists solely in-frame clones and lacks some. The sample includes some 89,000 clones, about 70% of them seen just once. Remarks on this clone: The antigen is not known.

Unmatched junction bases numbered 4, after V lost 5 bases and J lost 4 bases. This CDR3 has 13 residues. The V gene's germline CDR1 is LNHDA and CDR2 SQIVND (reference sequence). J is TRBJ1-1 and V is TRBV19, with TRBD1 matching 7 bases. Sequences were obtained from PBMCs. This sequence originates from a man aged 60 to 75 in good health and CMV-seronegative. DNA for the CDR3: TGTGCCAGTAGTCAGGGGGTGGGCACTGAAGCTTTCTTT. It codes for CASSQGVGTEAFF.